These 14 T cell receptor beta chains were sequenced from one sample in a study of T cells after yellow fever vaccination. MiXCR, applied by TCRdb to the 5' RACE reads, yields one record per CDR3 protein. The sample has over 800 distinct CDR3 sequences, 9.3% seen once. The sequencing here drew on CD8+ T cells binding an NS4B(214-222) dextramer, sorted from PBMCs, taken about 41 days after the first yellow fever vaccination. The receptors here all came from a man between 18 and 35 years old who received the YFV17D yellow fever vaccine.

This clonotype is medium-sized by share. This chain joins TRBV29-1 and TRBJ2-1; 13 bases match TRBD2. The CDR3 spans 14 residues. Germline CDR1 and CDR2: SQVTM and ANQGSEA. The V and J ends lost 5 bases and 5 bases, in that order; junction bases with no gene match: 3. The CDR3 sequence is CSVPTSGGHNEQFF. The DNA for the CDR3 is TGCAGCGTTCCGACTAGCGGGGGGCACAATGAGCAGTTCTTC.

This clonotype is medium-sized. The rearrangement links TRBV27 to TRBJ1-5; unclear D gene. Germline-derived CDR1 and CDR2 are MNHEY and SMNVEV (reference sequence). Trimming stripped 5 bases from V and 2 bases from J, with 7 bases between. The CDR3 length is 13 residues. This CDR3 is CASSTAGNQPQHF. As DNA, the CDR3 is TGTGCCAGCAGTACGGCAGGCAATCAGCCCCAGCATTTT.

By sample share, this clonotype is medium-sized. The genes are TRBV9 and TRBJ2-3, with TRBD2 matching 10 bases. This CDR3 is built from 17 residues. Looked up from germline, CDR1 is SGDLS and CDR2 is YYNGEE. J gave up 0 bases and V 4 bases, and 8 bases lay outside the gene matches. The DNA for the CDR3 is TGTGCCAGCAGCCCCCATAGCGGGGGGACTAGCACAGATACGCAGTATTTT. This gives the protein CASSPHSGGTSTDTQYF.

By its share, this clonotype is large. This chain connects TRBV27 to TRBJ2-3; D gene uncertain. The CDR3 runs to 13 residues. CDR1 and CDR2 (germline): MNHEY, SMNVEV (reference sequence). The V gene lost 4 bases and the J gene lost 8 bases, with 13 bases spanning the gap. The CDR3 here is CASSSGFAFTQYF. The CDR3 DNA follows: TGTGCCAGCAGTTCTGGATTTGCATTTACGCAGTATTTT.

This clonotype is medium-sized within its sample. CDR3 bases: TGTGCCAGCAGTTTAAGGTCTTACAATGAGCAGTTCTTC. Translating gives CASSLRSYNEQFF. The chain carries TRBV27 and TRBJ2-1, with D uncertain. The germline V gene encodes CDR1 MNHEY and CDR2 SMNVEV (reference sequence). CDR3 length: 13 residues. Trimming stripped 2 bases from V and 4 bases from J, with 6 bases between.

The chain recombines TRBV9 with TRBJ2-3; D is unclear. Trimming pared 7 bases from V and 6 bases from J, leaving 9 bases between. The germline CDR1 and CDR2 sequences are SGDLS and YYNGEE. The CDR3 has 11 amino acids. This CDR3 reads CASGGMDTQYF. CDR3 in DNA: TGTGCCAGCGGTGGAATGGATACGCAGTATTTT.

In its sample, this clonotype was seen a few times. V gene TRBV11-2 combines with J gene TRBJ2-7, with D possibly TRBD1 on 6 matching bases. The V end lost 6 bases, the J end lost 0 bases, and 12 bases lay between the germline ends. Germline values: CDR1 SGHAT, CDR2 FQNNGV. The CDR3 extends over 14 amino acids. CDR3 in amino acids: CASSDGTYSYEQYF. CDR3 nucleotide sequence: TGTGCCAGCAGTGATGGGACATACTCCTACGAGCAGTACTTC.

This clonotype was counted between two and nine times. The chain links TRBV7-3 to TRBJ2-3; TRBD2 agrees at 7 bases. Trimming at V came to 5 bases and at J to 6 bases, leaving 11 bases not matched to a gene. Per germline, CDR1 SGHTA and CDR2 FQGTGA. The CDR3 has 15 residues. The DNA of the CDR3 is TGTGCCAGCAGCGCGAAGATCAGCGGGGCGGATACGCAGTATTTT. It is translated as CASSAKISGADTQYF.

This clonotype is labeled medium-sized. The chain employs TRBV2 and TRBJ1-2; perhaps TRBD1 as D (6 bases). The V gene lost 10 bases and the J gene lost 0 bases, with 15 bases spanning the gap. Germline CDR1 and CDR2: SNHLY and FYNNEI. This CDR3 spans 14 amino acids. CDR3 DNA: TGTGCCACCACGCATGGGGGCCCTAACTATGGCTACACCTTC. This sequence encodes CATTHGGPNYGYTF.

This clonotype was detected many times. The V call is TRBV7-6, the J call TRBJ2-3; weak D call: TRBD1 (5 bases). The CDR3 spans 16 residues. Germline V gives CDR1 SGHVS, CDR2 FNYEAQ. Deletions cut 6 bases from V and 0 bases from J, with 16 bases between. CDR3 sequence (DNA): TGTGCCAGCAGTGGTAGGGTAGGGGCTAGCACAGATACGCAGTATTTT. Translated: CASSGRVGASTDTQYF.

By its share, this clonotype is large. J is TRBJ2-1 and V is TRBV13; TRBD2 matches 10 bases. Per germline, CDR1 PRHDT and CDR2 FYEKMQ (reference sequence). The length of the CDR3 is 15 residues. Germline trimming cut 7 bases from V and 0 bases from J; bases unmatched to any gene: 3. The CDR3 nucleotides read TGTGCCAGCACTGAGCGGGGGGGCTCCTACAATGAGCAGTTCTTC. Its protein is CASTERGGSYNEQFF.

In its sample, this clonotype ranks as medium-sized. This chain connects TRBV6-2 or TRBV6-3 to TRBJ2-5, with unresolved D. Trimming left V 2 bases short and J 7 bases short, with 11 bases between. The CDR3 is made up of 13 amino acids. Germline V CDR1 and CDR2: MNHEY, SVGEGT. The CDR3 nucleotides are TGTGCCAGCAGTTACACGGTTGGTGCGACCCAGTACTTC. Its protein is CASSYTVGATQYF.

This clonotype rates as medium-sized. The gene calls are TRBV5-4 and TRBJ1-1; TRBD1 aligns across 8 bases. After removal of 6 bases from V and 6 bases from J, the junction contained 7 bases not matched to a gene. The V gene's germline CDR1 is SGHNT and CDR2 YYREEE (reference sequence). This CDR3 spans 13 amino acids. CDR3 DNA sequence: TGTGCCAGCAATACACAGGGGGGACCTGAAGCTTTCTTT. Amino acid sequence: CASNTQGGPEAFF.

The CDR3 DNA reads TGTGCCAGCGTAGCCGGTAACTATGGCTACACCTTC. Its translation: CASVAGNYGYTF. The chain uses TRBV9 and TRBJ1-2, with D unclear. The CDR3 length is 12 residues. Germline-derived CDR1 and CDR2 are SGDLS and YYNGEE. Between the trimmed V and J ends, which lost 7 bases and 1 base, there was a span of 8 bases. The full variable domain, completed using reference TRBV9 and TRBJ1-2, is DSGVTQTPKHLITATGQRVTLRCSPRSGDLSVYWYQQSLDQGLQFLIQYYNGEERAKGNILERFSAQQFPDLHSELNLSSLELGDSALYFCASVAGNYGYTFGSGTRLTVV.